Below, 15 T cell receptor beta chains from the same sample are listed, as sequenced in a study of blood T cell repertoires in COVID-19. Assay: immunoSEQ multiplex PCR; the TCRdb copy retains only in-frame clones and omits some. This repertoire shows roughly 320,000 clones, about 87% found once; its top ten account for about 1.2%. The sequencing input was peripheral blood. These receptors were obtained from an older man with acute or convalescent COVID-19.

This sequence joins TRBV18 and TRBJ1-3; unclear D gene. Germline loops: CDR1 KGHSH, CDR2 LQKENI. The germline V and J ends were trimmed by 3 bases and 3 bases, with 15 bases remaining between them. This CDR3 is 16 amino acids long. CDR3 sequence: CASSPEILRSGNTIYF. CDR3 DNA sequence: TGTGCCAGCTCACCCGAGATACTTAGAAGTGGAAACACCATATATTTT. Variable domain in full (rest from reference TRBV18 and TRBJ1-3): NAGVMQNPRHLVRRRGQEARLRCSPMKGHSHVYWYRQLPEEGLKFMVYLQKENIIDESGMPKERFSAEFPKEGPSILRIQQVVRGDSAAYFCASSPEILRSGNTIYFGEGSWLTVV.

V gene TRBV27 combines with J gene TRBJ1-2, with D maybe TRBD1 (6 bases). The CDR3 is made up of 15 amino acids. The germline V gene encodes CDR1 MNHEY and CDR2 SMNVEV (reference sequence). Trimming removed 5 bases at V and 2 bases at J, with 15 bases between. The DNA for the CDR3 is TGTGCCAGCAGTCCCCGGACAGTAGTCAACTATGGCTACACCTTC. Encoded protein: CASSPRTVVNYGYTF.

The chain carries TRBV27 and TRBJ1-2; TRBD1 matches 11 bases. The V segment lost 6 bases and the J segment 4 bases; nucleotides outside the gene matches: 4. This CDR3 is built from 14 residues. Germline V gives CDR1 MNHEY, CDR2 SMNVEV (reference sequence). The CDR3 region has the DNA TGTGCCAGCAGACCGGGACAGGGGGTCTATGGCTACACCTTC. Its translation is CASRPGQGVYGYTF.

This chain links TRBV10-3 with TRBJ1-6; D unclear. The CDR3 runs 15 residues. CDR1 is ENHRY, CDR2 SYGVKD, per germline. V gave up 3 bases and J gave up 10 bases, with 16 bases separating them. CDR3: CAISDGAGAGSPLHF. The CDR3 DNA reads as TGTGCCATCAGTGACGGCGCGGGCGCGGGGTCACCCCTCCACTTT.

The CDR3 nucleotides read TGTGCCAGCAGCCTTATGACAGGGGCTCGAAACACCATATATTTT. This encodes CASSLMTGARNTIYF. The V call is TRBV7-8, the J call TRBJ1-3; 8 bases agree with TRBD1. The germline CDR1 and CDR2 sequences are SGHVS and FQNEAQ. The CDR3 has 15 residues. J gave up 5 bases and V 5 bases, and 8 bases lay outside the gene matches. Together with reference TRBV7-8 and TRBJ1-3, the CDR3 gives the full variable domain: GAGVSQSPRYKVAKRGQDVALRCDPISGHVSLFWYQQALGQGPEFLTYFQNEAQLDKSGLPSDRFFAERPEGSVSTLKIQRTQQEDSAVYLCASSLMTGARNTIYFGEGSWLTVV.

This sequence joins TRBV2 and TRBJ2-5; TRBD2 matches at 7 bases. CDR3 length equals 14 residues. Germline V gene data show CDR1 as SNHLY and CDR2 as FYNNEI. With 3 bases clipped from V and 5 bases from J, the junction kept 6 bases outside the gene matches. This CDR3 reads CASSEGGTAETQYF. The CDR3 nucleotides read TGTGCCAGCAGTGAGGGGGGGACGGCTGAGACCCAGTACTTC.

This chain uses TRBV19 with TRBJ2-5, with D maybe TRBD1 (6 bases). The V end lost 9 bases, the J end lost 5 bases, and 13 bases lay between the germline ends. The CDR3 spans 12 residues. CDR1 is LNHDA and CDR2 is SQIVND in the germline V gene (reference sequence). In DNA form, the CDR3 reads TGTGCCAGCAGGGGAGCTCGTGAGACCCAGTACTTC. Protein sequence: CASRGARETQYF.

The V and J genes are TRBV23-1 and TRBJ2-6, with D unclear. TRBV23-1 is an ORF, with its function uncertain. The CDR3 is made up of 16 amino acids. V lost 3 bases to trimming and J lost 4 bases, with 13 bases between them. The CDR3 region has the DNA TGCGCCAGCAGTCATACCAGCGCGCAAGGGGCCAACGTCCTGACTTTC. Amino acid sequence: CASSHTSAQGANVLTF.

J is TRBJ1-1 and V is TRBV6-4, with D unclear. In germline, CDR1 is MRHNA, CDR2 SNTAGT. The CDR3 has 14 amino acids. The V and J ends lost 6 bases and 0 bases respectively, with 11 bases between them. For the CDR3, the DNA is TGTGCCAGCAGCGCGAGGAGGATGAACACTGAAGCTTTCTTT. The encoded protein is CASSARRMNTEAFF.

This clone has more than one count but fewer than ten. The chain links TRBV18 to TRBJ1-5, with D hard to call. The ends were cut back, 2 bases at V and 8 bases at J, with 10 bases in the middle. Per germline, CDR1 KGHSH and CDR2 LQKENI. The CDR3 totals 13 residues. Here the CDR3 reads CASSPDRVKPQHF. The CDR3 nucleotides read TGTGCCAGCTCACCAGACCGGGTTAAGCCCCAGCATTTT.

The rearrangement joins TRBV11-3 to TRBJ2-1; possibly TRBD2 for D (5 bases). Trimming took 1 base from V and 6 from J, leaving 7 bases between them. The germline CDR1 and CDR2 sequences are SGHNT and YENEEA. The CDR3 is 13 amino acids. The CDR3 DNA reads TGTGCCAGCAGCTTAGGGCTAGCCAATGAGCAGTTCTTC. Protein sequence: CASSLGLANEQFF.

The chain employs TRBV11-3 and TRBJ2-1; 12 nucleotides agree with TRBD1. The length of the CDR3 is 17 residues. Germline V gene lookup returns CDR1 SGHNT and CDR2 YENEEA. V shed 1 base, J shed 5 bases, and the junction held 6 bases outside the gene matches. The CDR3 protein is CASSLGIGDRGHNEQFF. The DNA for the CDR3 is TGTGCCAGCAGCTTAGGAATCGGGGACAGGGGGCACAATGAGCAGTTCTTC.

The V call is TRBV5-4, the J call TRBJ2-1; 7 bases are a match to TRBD2. Germline CDR1 reads SGHNT; CDR2 reads YYREEE (reference sequence). The junction had 10 bases not matched to a gene; V was cut back by 3 bases and J by 4 bases. The CDR3 totals 16 residues. The DNA for the CDR3 is TGTGCCAGCAGCTCACCCAGCGGGACGAAGTACAATGAGCAGTTCTTC. It codes for CASSSPSGTKYNEQFF.

The V gene is TRBV4-2, the J gene TRBJ1-3; TRBD1 agrees at 7 bases. Trimming cost V 3 bases and J 3 bases; bases outside gene matches: 8. From germline, CDR1 is LGHNA and CDR2 YNFKEQ. The CDR3 extends over 16 amino acids. CDR3 DNA sequence: TGTGCCAGCAGCCAGACAGGGCTAGGTGGTGGAAACACCATATATTTT. Translated: CASSQTGLGGGNTIYF.

DNA for the CDR3: TGCGCCAGCAGTTTGGTGATCAAACGGGACAGGGAGCGGCAAAAACTGTTTTTT. This sequence encodes CASSLVIKRDRERQKLFF. The chain is built from TRBV10-1 and TRBJ1-4; 9 bases are a match to TRBD1. Germline CDR1 reads WNHNN; CDR2 reads SYGVQD (reference sequence). This CDR3 comprises 18 residues. With 5 bases clipped from V and 9 bases from J, the junction kept 19 bases outside the gene matches.